This TCR beta chain was sequenced in a study of lymphopenia after photon versus proton radiotherapy. Study-level findings and limits: Post-nadir TCR diversity decline inversely tracked overall survival among those who died. Survival link was tested only in deceased patients; proton benefit remains a possibility.

Concerning this clone: Its antigen is undetermined.

Here immunoSEQ multiplex PCR was the method, and the copy in TCRdb shows in-frame clones only, minus some. The table has 50,000 to 65,000 clones, around 87% seen once. Germline V lookup: CDR1 SGHTA, CDR2 FQGNSA. Unmatched junction bases numbered 10, after V lost 5 bases and J lost 7 bases. This CDR3 comprises 15 residues. V usage is TRBV7-2 and J usage is TRBJ1-5; 8 nucleotides line up with TRBD1. The starting material was peripheral blood, obtained from a patient treated with proton-based radiotherapy. The TCR was taken from a man older than 75 with esophageal cancer. Here the CDR3 reads CASSPDQGANQPQHF. In DNA form, the CDR3 reads TGTGCCAGCAGCCCGGATCAGGGGGCAAACCAGCCCCAGCATTTT.